Listed here is a single TCR beta chain. Its specificity is unknown. The data stem from a study of OX40 agonist ivuxolimab in advanced cancers. The study's findings and limits: Nonresponders included some who also had low normalized T-cell clonal expansion.

V lost 3 bases and J lost 4, with 8 bases in between. The germline gives CDR1 SGDLS, CDR2 YYNGEE. The CDR3 covers 13 residues. Only in-frame clones appear in the TCRdb table, and some are missing; sequencing was by immunoSEQ multiplex PCR. Among tens of thousands of clones listed, 86% were seen once. This chain connects TRBV9 to TRBJ1-5; D unclear. This clonotype was sampled from an adult with an advanced solid tumor such as melanoma, head and neck, liver or kidney cancer. Sequencing was performed on CD4+ or CD8+ T cells sorted from blood, taken in a trial of the OX40 agonist ivuxolimab. CDR3 amino acids: CASSGHANQPQHF. CDR3 in DNA: TGTGCCAGCAGCGGCCACGCTAATCAGCCCCAGCATTTT. Full variable domain (remainder filled in from reference TRBV9 and TRBJ1-5): DSGVTQTPKHLITATGQRVTLRCSPRSGDLSVYWYQQSLDQGLQFLIQYYNGEERAKGNILERFSAQQFPDLHSELNLSSLELGDSALYFCASSGHANQPQHFGDGTRLSIL.